This T cell receptor beta chain was sequenced for a study of T cell responses to AZD1222 COVID-19 vaccine. As for this clone: Its antigen is not identified.

The CDR3 is 12 residues long. With 3 bases removed from V and 5 bases from J, the gap between germline ends came to 7 bases. In germline, CDR1 is LGHDT, CDR2 YNNKEL (reference sequence). Study results and caveats: Only a handful of AZD1222 recipients tested seropositive at baseline. Regions 160-218 and 743-854 held dominance among vaccine-associated CD4 TCRs, which spanned spike.

Profiled with immunoSEQ multiplex PCR; TCRdb holds only in-frame clones, not every one. The profile covers 150,000 or so clones, with approximately 90% appearing a single time and 1.5% taken by the ten largest. Material: peripheral blood, obtained on day 0 of AZD1222 vaccination. This clonotype was sampled from an adult in good health. The chain couples TRBV3-1 (or the pseudogene TRBV3-2) to TRBJ1-1; D ambiguous. CDR3 amino acids: CASSQLRTEAFF. The CDR3, as DNA: TGTGCCAGCAGCCAGTTGCGTACTGAAGCTTTCTTT.